This TCR delta chain was identified during a study of gamma-delta chains in newborns, infants, children (dated by TCRdb to about 2019). Turning to the overall study: According to the study title, microbial exposure causes polyclonal expansion of innate gammadelta T cells right after birth. The study investigated how microbial exposure shaped innate gammadelta T cell populations in human newborns immediately after birth.

Reads for this sample came from an Illumina MiSeq. TCRdb reprocessed the public reads with the caller CATT; rows with the same DNA were merged afterwards. Counted in this sample were several thousand delta-chain clones; around 3.2% of them appeared once. The ten largest account for approximately 14% of the sample. This clone was observed a few times. Its antigen is still unknown. Base-call qualities are not available, and no considerably larger clone is one nucleotide away. Different DNA sequences within this sample yield the same CDR3. V and J are truncated by 0 bases and 0 bases respectively, leaving an intervening sequence of 11 bases. According to the germline V gene, CDR1 reads GEAIGNYY and CDR2 reads EKD. Reading from cysteine to phenylalanine, the CDR3 counts 18 amino acids. This entry keeps only the CDR3 DNA: 54 bases, framed from base 1.

Sample: blood. This chain is built from TRDV2 and TRDJ3; TRDD3 is possibly the D segment (6 matching bases). The receptor was isolated from a child who was a newborn, infant or young child, either healthy, febrile or measles-vaccinated (not recorded which). This receptor has the CDR3 CACDTVGGSSWDTRQMFF. The sequenced DNA is TGTGCCTGTGACACCGTGGGGGGAAGCTCCTGGGACACCCGACAGATGTTTTTC.